This TCR beta chain was found in a study of quantifying T cell responses using KT2 cells. The wider study: TCR alpha and beta constant-region primers primed reverse transcription of RNA.

Known numbers of the T cell clone KT2 were added to PBMC. A range of KT2-to-PBMC ratios was made using fixed PBMC numbers. This CDR3 has 14 residues. The V gene end was trimmed by 6 bases and the J gene end by 6 bases; junction bases not matched to a gene: 8. Germline CDR1 reads MNHEY; CDR2 reads SVGAGI. An oligo carrying a UMI was ligated to the cDNA 3' end. An equimolar mix of RC1.1 and RC1.2 primed the beta chain across TRBC1 and TRBC2. Each CDR3 protein gets one entry after TCRdb re-called the UMI-ligation and nested PCR reads with MiXCR. The sample consists of 45,000 to 65,000 distinct CDR3 sequences, more than 9% of them appearing once.

This TCR came from a human donor. The chain uses TRBV6-5 and TRBJ2-7; 10 nucleotides match TRBD1. The sequenced sample consisted of PBMCs spiked with cells of the T cell clone KT2. CDR3 sequence: CASRTDRGRTEQYF. In nucleotides, the CDR3 is TGTGCCAGCAGGACAGACAGGGGGCGCACCGAGCAGTACTTC.